These T cell receptor beta chains were read from a single sample in a study of blood T cells in healthy people across ages. TCRdb re-analysed the 5' RACE reads in MiXCR, keeping a single row per CDR3 protein. Of around 1,500,000 distinct CDR3 sequences in the sample, around 42% were seen once. Sequenced: blood. These receptor sequences come from a woman under 30 in good health. CDR3s include the opening cysteine and the closing phenylalanine or tryptophan. D genes are given only for firm matches. A row's size may be missing; if present it is once, few, many or a size class.

V	D	size	J	CDR3	DNA
TRBV4-2	.	once	TRBJ2-1	CASSRESSLQSSYNEQFF	TGTGCCAGCAGCCGGGAGTCTAGCCTACAGTCCTCCTACAATGAGCAGTTCTTC
TRBV27	TRBD1	few	TRBJ1-1	CASSPSGGAEAFF	TGTGCCAGCAGTCCCTCAGGGGGCGCTGAAGCTTTCTTT
TRBV15	.	few	TRBJ1-5	CATSSTQGVIGNQPQHF	TGTGCCACCAGCAGCACCCAGGGTGTTATCGGGAATCAGCCCCAGCATTTT
TRBV24-1	.	.	TRBJ2-1	CATSAPLKLEYNEQFF	TGTGCCACCAGTGCTCCCCTTAAACTAGAGTACAATGAGCAGTTCTTC
TRBV3-1	.	.	TRBJ2-2	CASSHTGFTGELFF	TGTGCCAGCAGCCACACAGGGTTCACCGGGGAGCTGTTTTTT
TRBV5-6	.	.	TRBJ2-7	CASSLGGRLYEQYF	TGTGCCAGCAGCTTGGGAGGGCGTCTCTACGAGCAGTACTTC
TRBV5-1	.	.	TRBJ2-1	CASREVGGSYNEQFF	TGCGCCAGCAGGGAGGTTGGGGGCTCCTACAATGAGCAGTTCTTC
TRBV4-2	.	.	TRBJ2-7	CASSQTGTGAYERYF	TGTGCCAGCAGCCAAACCGGGACGGGGGCCTACGAGCGGTACTTC
TRBV28	TRBD1	.	TRBJ1-2	CASRAPDRESGYTF	TGTGCCAGCAGGGCACCAGACAGGGAGAGTGGCTACACCTTC
TRBV11-2	TRBD2	.	TRBJ2-1	CASSLDWSSGRSCNEQFF	TGTGCCAGCAGCTTAGATTGGTCTAGCGGGAGGTCCTGCAATGAGCAGTTCTTC
TRBV18	TRBD1	.	TRBJ2-7	CASSPPRQGVMYEQYF	TGTGCCAGCTCACCACCGAGACAGGGGGTAATGTACGAGCAGTACTTC
TRBV24-1	TRBD2	.	TRBJ2-1	CATSDPSGGVGSYNEQFF	TGTGCCACCAGTGATCCTAGCGGGGGGGTAGGCTCCTACAATGAGCAGTTCTTC
TRBV5-1	.	once	TRBJ1-4	CASSLRGLEKLFF	TGCGCCAGCAGCCTCAGGGGCCTTGAAAAACTGTTTTTT
TRBV7-8	.	once	TRBJ1-5	CASIDGAHGNQPQHF	TGTGCCAGCATCGACGGGGCCCACGGCAATCAGCCCCAGCATTTT
TRBV20-1	.	once	TRBJ1-4	CSAQSPSGGPEKLFF	TGCAGTGCCCAATCTCCTTCAGGAGGCCCTGAAAAACTGTTTTTT
TRBV5-1	TRBD1	few	TRBJ2-7	CASSTQTGQYNEQYF	TGCGCCAGCAGCACCCAGACAGGGCAGTACAATGAGCAGTACTTC
TRBV6-1	TRBD1	.	TRBJ1-1	CANQQGMVFTEAFF	TGTGCCAACCAACAGGGGATGGTGTTCACTGAAGCTTTCTTT
TRBV5-1	.	.	TRBJ2-5	CASSLSSGEETQYF	TGCGCCAGCAGCTTGAGCTCAGGGGAAGAGACCCAGTACTTC
TRBV20-1	.	.	TRBJ2-5	CSARLSGPHGTQYF	TGCAGTGCTCGGCTTAGCGGCCCTCATGGGACCCAGTACTTC
TRBV2	.	.	TRBJ2-7	CASKPAGVSPHEQYF	TGTGCCAGCAAGCCAGCTGGGGTATCCCCCCACGAGCAGTACTTC
TRBV7-9	.	.	TRBJ2-1	CASSFQGHGEQFF	TGTGCCAGCAGCTTTCAAGGTCACGGTGAGCAGTTCTTC
TRBV10-3	.	few	TRBJ2-7	CAISETGEQYF	TGTGCCATCAGTGAGACAGGCGAGCAGTACTTC
TRBV12-3/TRBV12-4	.	many	TRBJ2-7	CASRLGNEQYF	TGTGCCAGCCGACTGGGGAACGAGCAGTACTTC
TRBV7-9	.	few	TRBJ2-3	CASSLGGPVDTQYF	TGTGCCAGCAGCTTAGGGGGGCCGGTGGATACGCAGTATTTT
TRBV4-1	.	.	TRBJ2-4	CASSRPTEEQYF	TGCGCCAGCAGCCGACCTACAGAGGAGCAGTACTTC
TRBV2	.	once	TRBJ1-2	CASSDQQGNGYTF	TGTGCCAGCAGTGATCAGCAGGGAAATGGCTACACCTTC
TRBV6-6	TRBD2	few	TRBJ2-3	CASSPGLAGTNPDTQYF	TGTGCCAGCAGTCCCGGACTAGCGGGGACTAATCCAGATACGCAGTATTTT
TRBV5-1	TRBD2	.	TRBJ2-5	CASRWRGKYF	TGCGCCAGCAGGTGGCGGGGGAAGTACTTC
TRBV4-1	TRBD1	.	TRBJ1-2	CASSQVIRTRDRNYGYTF	TGCGCCAGCAGCCAAGTCATTAGGACCCGGGACAGGAATTATGGCTACACCTTC
TRBV7-2	TRBD2	.	TRBJ2-3	CASSMGLAGGDTQYF	TGTGCCAGCAGCATGGGACTAGCGGGGGGGGATACGCAGTATTTT
TRBV28	.	few	TRBJ1-2	CASSRAESFNYGYTF	TGTGCCAGCAGTCGGGCAGAGTCGTTTAACTATGGCTACACCTTC
TRBV7-9	.	.	TRBJ2-5	CASSHQTTMGKETQYF	TGTGCCAGCAGCCATCAAACCACGATGGGGAAGGAGACCCAGTACTTC
TRBV20-1	.	few	TRBJ2-5	CSAEGVFGQETQYF	TGCAGTGCTGAGGGGGTTTTCGGGCAAGAGACCCAGTACTTC
TRBV29-1	TRBD1	few	TRBJ2-3	CSVDPTGTVSTDTQYF	TGCAGCGTTGACCCCACCGGGACAGTATCCACAGATACGCAGTATTTT
TRBV2	TRBD2	.	TRBJ2-1	CASSPTSGSDDEQFF	TGTGCCAGCAGTCCCACTAGCGGGAGTGACGATGAGCAGTTCTTC
TRBV20-1	.	.	TRBJ2-3	CSARVTEFSTDTQYF	TGCAGTGCTAGAGTGACGGAGTTTTCCACGGATACGCAGTATTTT
TRBV5-1	.	few	TRBJ2-7	CATAYPGDLLWEYEQYF	TGCGCCACCGCATATCCTGGGGATCTGCTTTGGGAATACGAGCAGTACTTC
TRBV12-3/TRBV12-4	.	.	TRBJ1-1	CASSFLSEAFF	TGTGCCAGCAGTTTTCTTTCTGAAGCTTTCTTT